Listed here is a single T cell receptor (beta chain). In the original analysis: Amplified reference gene primers provided the basis for estimating nucleated cell counts. Profiling relied on immunoSEQ multiplex PCR, and the TCRdb table lists in-frame clones only, not all of them. That table supplies the V and J calls and clone size; D and trimming were determined from the DNA. The repertoire holds more than 65,000 clones, with about 80% as singletons. The sample is drawn from a study of blood T cell repertoires in COVID-19. Study-level background: Samples representing acute and convalescent COVID-19 were sourced from the United States, Italy and Spain. Sample material is recorded as cDNA or gDNA derived from T cells, B-cell-depleted T cells, or PBMCs.

Germline lookup yields CDR1 MGHDK and CDR2 SYGVNS. The CDR3 covers 15 residues. V lost 7 bases, J lost 4 bases, and 18 bases lay in between. The TCR comes from a human donor in a cohort sampled during active COVID-19. The specimen was peripheral blood. The chain combines TRBV25-1 with TRBJ2-3, with D possibly being TRBD1 (7 bases). The CDR3 DNA is TGTGCCAGCACCCGAAGGCAGGGGGGAGCAGATACGCAGTATTTT. Translating it yields CASTRRQGGADTQYF. Full variable domain (remainder filled in from reference TRBV25-1 and TRBJ2-3): EADIYQTPRYLVIGTGKKITLECSQTMGHDKMYWYQQDPGMELHLIHYSYGVNSTEKGDLSSESTVSRIRTEHFPLTLESARPSHTSQYLCASTRRQGGADTQYFGPGTRLTVL.